This T cell receptor (beta chain) was identified in a study of cytomegalovirus exposure and HLA in healthy donors. On this clone itself: The antigen is unknown.

Germline lookup yields CDR1 SEHNR and CDR2 FQNEAQ (reference sequence). The CDR3 covers 15 residues. Trimming stripped 3 bases from V and 4 bases from J, with 15 bases between. Study-wide results and limits: The study carried out a later analysis of TCR beta sequences. It associated approximately 15,000 of them with specific HLA alleles at a false discovery rate of 0.05. Analysis was carried out at a later point, and it linked a missense DCLRE1C variant to TCR beta V- and J-gene trimming. For cytomegalovirus status, the classifier reportedly gave diagnoses with high specificity and sensitivity.

60 Vbeta and 13 Jbeta primers were used in PCR. The authors' processing: Roughly 11 million shared chains were among the roughly 80 million unique TCR beta chains that a later analysis counted. Some clones are missing from TCRdb's copy, which holds only in-frame ones; the method was immunoSEQ multiplex PCR. D and trimming were read from the DNA, whereas the V and J calls and clone size are those reported in that table. The data contain some 160,000 clones, around four fifths of them singletons. The clonotype was recovered from a male donor in good health and CMV-seronegative. The source material was PBMCs. The chain combines TRBV7-9 with TRBJ2-5; weak D call: TRBD1 (6 bases). CDR3 loop: CASSFSGVGRETQYF. In DNA form, the CDR3 reads TGTGCCAGCAGCTTCTCAGGGGTCGGGCGAGAGACCCAGTACTTC.